The 16 T cell receptor beta chains reported below all come from one sample, sequenced in a study of vaccination effects on CD4 cells after COVID-19. Before any sequencing was done, the ViraFEST assay used viral peptide pools to expand antigen-specific CD4+ T cells. Culture proceeded for 10 days, and CD4+ T cells were then isolated. Having tested negative for nucleocapsid antibodies, the vaccine recipients showed no prior SARS-CoV-2 infection. These receptors have no known antigen. The data were produced by immunoSEQ multiplex PCR, yet TCRdb's version contains in-frame clones alone and is incomplete. The data show 30,000 to 35,000 clones, 73% seen once. The sequencing here drew on CD4+ T cells from PBMCs cultured with HCoV-OC43 spike peptides, taken before COVID-19 vaccination. The subset here: HCoV-OC43 spike overlapping peptide pool stimulation. Source of these receptors: a human donor who received a COVID-19 vaccine.

This clone occurred once. The chain employs TRBV5-6 and TRBJ1-1, with D possibly matching TRBD1 (6 bases). The V and J ends lost 0 bases and 3 bases respectively, with 12 bases between them. Germline assignment: CDR1 SGHDT and CDR2 YYEEEE. The CDR3 is 15 amino acids. The CDR3 region is CASSLVGTSHTEAFF. The CDR3 bases are TGTGCCAGCAGCTTGGTAGGGACATCCCACACTGAAGCTTTCTTT.

This clone turned up a few times. Here the CDR3 reads CASSPRIYEQYF. The CDR3, as DNA: TGTGCCAGCAGCCCCCGGATCTACGAGCAGTACTTC. The chain is built from TRBV7-9 and TRBJ2-7; D gene unclear. Trimming shortened V by 5 bases and J by 3 bases, and 8 bases separated the two germline ends. Per germline, CDR1 SEHNR and CDR2 FQNEAQ (reference sequence). The CDR3 extends over 12 amino acids.

The chain uses TRBV4-1 and TRBJ2-3, with 8 bases fitting TRBD2. J was trimmed by 5 bases and V by 3 bases; bases with no gene match: 10. The CDR3 sequence is 16 residues long. CDR1 MGHRA and CDR2 YSYEKL come from the germline V gene. CDR3 amino acids: CASSHLRGGRGDTQYF. The CDR3 nucleotides are TGCGCCAGCAGCCACCTACGGGGGGGCCGTGGAGATACGCAGTATTTT.

The gene calls are TRBV7-2 and TRBJ2-1; D remains ambiguous. Germline-derived CDR1 and CDR2 are SGHTA and FQGNSA. The CDR3 runs 12 residues. The V end lost 5 bases, the J end lost 3 bases, and 5 bases lay between the germline ends. The CDR3 nucleotides read TGTGCCAGCAGCCTCGACTACAATGAGCAGTTCTTC. As protein: CASSLDYNEQFF.

The V gene is TRBV2, the J gene TRBJ2-3; D possibly uses TRBD1 or TRBD2 (5 bases each). There are 13 residues in the CDR3. The V and J ends lost 4 bases and 2 bases respectively, with 7 bases between them. Germline V gene lookup returns CDR1 SNHLY and CDR2 FYNNEI. This chain's CDR3 is CASSGGVTDTQYF. CDR3 sequence (DNA): TGTGCCAGCAGTGGAGGGGTCACAGATACGCAGTATTTT.

The chain recombines TRBV5-1 with TRBJ1-2, with 7 positions matching TRBD1. The junction had 5 bases not matched to a gene; V was cut back by 4 bases and J by 2 bases. CDR3 length: 14 residues. Germline lookup yields CDR1 SGHRS and CDR2 YFSETQ. The CDR3 sequence: CASSLMTGNYGYTF. DNA of the CDR3: TGCGCCAGCAGCCTCATGACAGGGAACTATGGCTACACCTTC.

This clone was counted ten times or more. The rearrangement uses TRBV28 and TRBJ1-6; a weak D match, TRBD1 (5 bases). CDR3 size: 15 residues. The germline V and J ends were trimmed by 2 bases and 0 bases, with 5 bases remaining between them. Germline assignment: CDR1 MDHEN and CDR2 SYDVKM. Here the CDR3 reads CASSLRGSYNSPLHF. The CDR3 DNA is TGTGCCAGCAGTTTAAGGGGCTCCTATAATTCACCCCTCCACTTT.

A few counts support this clone. The chain couples TRBV19 to TRBJ1-6; TRBD1 aligns across 7 bases. The CDR3 sequence is 14 residues long. J was trimmed by 10 bases and V by 4 bases; bases with no gene match: 7. Germline loops: CDR1 LNHDA, CDR2 SQIVND (reference sequence). CDR3: CASSKQTGQSPLHF. DNA for the CDR3: TGTGCCAGTAGTAAACAGACAGGGCAATCACCCCTCCACTTT. Full variable domain (remainder filled in from reference TRBV19 and TRBJ1-6): DGGITQSPKYLFRKEGQNVTLSCEQNLNHDAMYWYRQDPGQGLRLIYYSQIVNDFQKGDIAEGYSVSREKKESFPLTVTSAQKNPTAFYLCASSKQTGQSPLHFGNGTRLTVT.

This chain uses TRBV28 with TRBJ1-2; TRBD1 agrees at 9 bases. The germline gives CDR1 MDHEN, CDR2 SYDVKM. The CDR3 is 14 residues long. V dropped 4 bases and J dropped 2; count of bases not matched to a gene: 2. The CDR3 bases are TGTGCCAGCAGTTCCGGGACAGGGAACTATGGCTACACCTTC. This gives the protein CASSSGTGNYGYTF.

A few counts support this clone. V is TRBV11-2 and J is TRBJ2-6; 7 positions agree with TRBD1. CDR3 length: 17 amino acids. J was trimmed by 0 bases and V by 5 bases; bases with no gene match: 7. CDR1 and CDR2 from the germline V gene are SGHAT and FQNNGV. Here the CDR3 DNA reads TGTGCCAGCAGCCCCCTGGGACAGAACTCTGGGGCCAACGTCCTGACTTTC. Translated: CASSPLGQNSGANVLTF.

This chain connects TRBV5-1 to TRBJ1-1; maybe TRBD1 (5 bases). This CDR3 is 15 amino acids long. Germline V CDR1 and CDR2: SGHRS, YFSETQ. V was clipped by 4 bases and J by 1 base, with 14 bases between them. The CDR3 bases are TGCGCCAGCAGCCCCGGGGGGAAACAGAACACTGAAGCTTTCTTT. Its translation: CASSPGGKQNTEAFF.

The V gene is TRBV5-1, the J gene TRBJ1-1; possibly TRBD1 for D (5 bases). With 6 bases removed from V and 6 bases from J, the gap between germline ends came to 18 bases. This CDR3 spans 14 amino acids. In germline, CDR1 is SGHRS, CDR2 YFSETQ. The CDR3 sequence: CASTPNRDGAEAFF. In DNA form, the CDR3 reads TGCGCCAGCACCCCGAACCGGGACGGAGCTGAAGCTTTCTTT.

In its sample, this clone was seen a few times. This chain connects TRBV20-1 to TRBJ2-1; possibly TRBD2 for D (5 bases). Germline CDR1 and CDR2: DFQATT and SNEGSKA (reference sequence). The CDR3 has 12 residues. Trimming cost V 3 bases and J 3 bases, with 6 bases left between them. The CDR3 DNA reads TGCAGTGCTAGTGAGGGCTACAATGAGCAGTTCTTC. This translates into CSASEGYNEQFF.

The chain employs TRBV3-1 (or the pseudogene TRBV3-2) and TRBJ1-1; D is possibly TRBD1 (5 bases). V lost 0 bases, J lost 1 base, and 12 bases lay in between. The CDR3 consists of 16 residues. In germline, CDR1 is LGHDT, CDR2 YNNKEL (reference sequence). The CDR3 DNA is TGTGCCAGCAGCCAAGATTGGGAGGGACCGAACACTGAAGCTTTCTTT. It is translated as CASSQDWEGPNTEAFF.

The rearrangement uses TRBV5-1 and TRBJ1-1; TRBD1 might be the D (6 bases). Germline V gene lookup returns CDR1 SGHRS and CDR2 YFSETQ. The CDR3 sequence is 14 residues long. Trimming removed 3 bases from V and 4 bases from J, with 13 bases in between. The CDR3 DNA follows: TGCGCCAGCAGCTCAAATACAGGGATCACTGAAGCTTTCTTT. Translated, it gives CASSSNTGITEAFF.

This clone was seen only a few times. The J gene is TRBJ1-2, the V gene TRBV28; perhaps TRBD1 as D (6 bases). Trimming cost V 6 bases and J 2 bases, with 16 bases left between them. From germline, CDR1 is MDHEN and CDR2 SYDVKM. This CDR3 has 15 amino acids. CDR3 nucleotides: TGTGCCAGCAGACATGGGACCAGGGGAAACTATGGCTACACCTTC. Protein sequence: CASRHGTRGNYGYTF.